This T cell receptor beta chain was profiled in a study of human T cells and chemical hapten exposure. Individual cDNA molecules had unique molecular identifiers attached to them by the library. Each CDR3 protein is one row after TCRdb ran MiXCR on the RACE reads. The sample lists over 75,000 distinct CDR3 sequences, about 8% occurring once. From germline, CDR1 is SGDLS and CDR2 YYNGEE. There are 18 residues in the CDR3. V shed 4 bases and J 0 bases; nucleotides not matched to a gene: 10. Noted time point: patch test 1, 2 weeks after DPC sensitization. Indicated treatment: therapeutic diphenylcyclopropenone sensitization with weekly scalp DPC.

The sequence was obtained from a woman aged 25 to 45 with alopecia areata. Some clones in this sample may be carry-over from other donors' samples. The sequenced sample was whole blood, obtained in connection with sensitization to the hapten diphenylcyclopropenone (DPC). The chain joins TRBV9 to TRBJ2-6, with TRBD1 identical over 7 bases. The DNA of the CDR3 is TGTGCCAGCAGCCTCGACCCAACAGGGGACTCTGGGGCCAACGTCCTGACTTTC. Its translation is CASSLDPTGDSGANVLTF.